What follows describes a single T cell receptor (beta chain). Antigen unknown. The PCR used 60 Vbeta and 13 Jbeta primers. Measured with immunoSEQ multiplex PCR; TCRdb has only the in-frame clones, and not every one. The sample holds about 130,000 clones, almost 80% seen once. This entry comes from a study of cytomegalovirus exposure and HLA in healthy donors. Trimming removed 5 bases from V and 5 bases from J, with 15 bases in between. The V gene's germline CDR1 is LNHNV and CDR2 YYDKDF (reference sequence). The CDR3 is 15 residues long. General study points: Analyzed later, association rates of TCRs varied across HLA loci, with DRB1 most and HLA-C fewest.

Input material: PBMCs. The chain combines TRBV15 with TRBJ1-4; TRBD1 might be the D (6 bases). This receptor was taken from a female donor in good health and CMV-seronegative. The CDR3 protein is CATSRRGGRNEKLFF. The CDR3 DNA reads TGTGCCACCAGCCGACGGGGGGGGCGGAATGAAAAACTGTTTTTT.